The 9 T cell receptor beta chains below were found in one sample sequenced in a study of cytomegalovirus exposure and HLA in healthy donors. The PCR ran on 60 Vbeta and 13 Jbeta primers. The data were produced by immunoSEQ multiplex PCR, yet TCRdb's version contains in-frame clones alone and is incomplete. Of some 140,000 clones listed, around three quarters are singletons. Specimen: PBMCs. Receptors were obtained from a woman aged 40-49 years in good health and CMV-seronegative.

This clone appeared a single time. The chain uses TRBV28 and TRBJ1-1; the match to TRBD1 covers 9 bases. Trimming took 7 bases from V and 7 from J; bases not matched to a gene: 13. The CDR3 spans 15 residues. In germline, CDR1 is MDHEN, CDR2 SYDVKM. The DNA for the CDR3 is TGTGCCAGCACTGCCGAGGGGACAGGGAGTTTTGAAGCTTTCTTT. It translates to CASTAEGTGSFEAFF. The full variable domain, its missing parts supplied by reference TRBV28 and TRBJ1-1, is DVKVTQSSRYLVKRTGEKVFLECVQDMDHENMFWYRQDPGLGLRLIYFSYDVKMKEKGDIPEGYSVSREKKERFSLILESASTNQTSMYLCASTAEGTGSFEAFFGQGTRLTVV.

The chain has TRBV28 and TRBJ2-7, with D possibly TRBD1 on 5 matching bases. The CDR3 has 16 amino acids. Per germline, CDR1 MDHEN and CDR2 SYDVKM. V shed 3 bases and J shed 1 base, with 16 bases lying between them. The CDR3 sequence is CASSFRGTEPSYEQYF. For the CDR3, the DNA is TGTGCCAGCAGTTTTAGGGGTACAGAACCTTCCTACGAGCAGTACTTC.

The chain recombines TRBV2 with TRBJ2-2; TRBD1 might be the D (9 bases). Trimming left V 6 bases short and J 4 bases short, with 18 bases between. Per germline, CDR1 SNHLY and CDR2 FYNNEI. The CDR3 consists of 16 residues. CDR3 region: CASRGGQGTSTGELFF. DNA of the CDR3: TGTGCCAGCAGAGGCGGACAGGGGACTAGCACCGGGGAGCTGTTTTTT.

The V call is TRBV7-2, the J call TRBJ2-7, with D perhaps matching TRBD2 (6 bases). Germline-derived CDR1 and CDR2 are SGHTA and FQGNSA. The CDR3 length is 15 residues. Trimming took 5 bases from V and 2 from J, leaving 16 bases between them. CDR3 amino acids: CASSLSLAATYEQYF. The CDR3 DNA reads TGTGCCAGCAGCCTATCACTAGCCGCCACCTACGAGCAGTACTTC.

The rearrangement links TRBV6-5 to TRBJ2-7; D may be TRBD1 (6 bases). Germline-derived CDR1 and CDR2 are MNHEY and SVGAGI. The CDR3 runs to 14 residues. V lost 6 bases and J lost 5, with 17 bases in between. CDR3 loop: CASRTNRAGNEQYF. The CDR3 DNA reads as TGTGCCAGCAGGACGAACAGGGCTGGGAACGAGCAGTACTTC.

The chain employs TRBV5-1 and TRBJ2-7, with TRBD1 identical over 12 bases. Germline lookup yields CDR1 SGHRS and CDR2 YFSETQ. The length of the CDR3 is 14 residues. The junction had 7 bases not matched to a gene; V was cut back by 4 bases and J by 8 bases. The CDR3 protein is CASSKPGTGGQQYF. CDR3 bases: TGCGCCAGCAGCAAACCCGGGACAGGGGGCCAGCAGTACTTC. The entire variable domain, with the rest obtained from reference TRBV5-1 and TRBJ2-7, is as follows: KAGVTQTPRYLIKTRGQQVTLSCSPISGHRSVSWYQQTPGQGLQFLFEYFSETQRNKGNFPGRFSGRQFSNSRSEMNVSTLELGDSALYLCASSKPGTGGQQYFGPGTRLTVT.

The chain has TRBV11-3 and TRBJ1-1; D is undetermined. The CDR3 has 15 amino acids. V shed 0 bases and J shed 2 bases, with 10 bases lying between them. Germline CDR1 is SGHNT and CDR2 is YENEEA. The CDR3 here is CASSLDAGRNTEAFF. The DNA for the CDR3 is TGTGCCAGCAGCTTAGATGCCGGGAGAAACACTGAAGCTTTCTTT.

This clone appeared a few times. The CDR3 region is CASSSGGRSYEQYF. Here the CDR3 DNA reads TGTGCCAGCAGCTCCGGCGGGAGATCCTACGAGCAGTACTTC. V and J are TRBV7-9 and TRBJ2-7; TRBD2 matches 7 bases. Germline V gene data show CDR1 as SEHNR and CDR2 as FQNEAQ (reference sequence). Germline trimming cut 4 bases from V and 1 base from J; bases unmatched to any gene: 4. This CDR3 contains 14 residues. The whole variable domain, filled in from reference TRBV7-9 and TRBJ2-7, reads DTGVSQNPRHKITKRGQNVTFRCDPISEHNRLYWYRQTLGQGPEFLTYFQNEAQLEKSRLLSDRFSAERPKGSFSTLEIQRTEQGDSAMYLCASSSGGRSYEQYFGPGTRLTVT.

The chain is built from TRBV19 and TRBJ1-5, with 9 bases identical to TRBD1. J lost 5 bases, V lost 1 base, and 9 bases had no gene match. The CDR3 length is 17 residues. Germline V gene lookup returns CDR1 LNHDA and CDR2 SQIVND (reference sequence). CDR3 sequence: CASSIVQGARVYQPQHF. As DNA, the CDR3 is TGTGCCAGTAGTATAGTACAGGGGGCGAGGGTTTATCAGCCCCAGCATTTT.